The 30 T cell receptor beta chains below come from one sample, sequenced in a study of beta chain features in type 1 diabetes (dated by TCRdb to about 2018). Libraries came from the immunoSEQ multiplex PCR assay. The entire amount of isolated RNA was reverse transcribed using the High Capacity cDNA Reverse Transcription Kit, so the sequenced TCRB transcripts were expressed ones. TCRdb holds this immuneACCESS table with in-frame rearrangements only. Some clones are missing; in checked studies, unresolved V genes explain under half, and the rest has no known cause. This sample comprises about 410,000 clones, approximately 15% of them detected only once. Of the sample, approximately 0.035% falls within the top ten clones. Sequencing was performed on naive CD4+ T cells from blood. This specimen's cell subset or site label, per the study, means: true naive CD4+ T cells. These TCRs come from a man younger than 45 in good health.

The chain recombines TRBV29-1 with TRBJ2-3; TRBD2 aligns across 8 bases. V shed 3 bases and J 2 bases; nucleotides not matched to a gene: 19. Germline V gene lookup returns CDR1 SQVTM and CDR2 ANQGSEA. The CDR3 sequence is 19 residues long. This CDR3 reads CSVEIRTPTTSGSTDTQYF. The DNA for the CDR3 is TGCAGCGTTGAGATCCGGACCCCTACTACTAGCGGATCCACAGATACGCAGTATTTT.

This clone was counted a few times. The rearrangement uses TRBV29-1 and TRBJ2-7; no definite D call. Germline CDR1 SQVTM, CDR2 ANQGSEA. CDR3 size: 13 residues. Trimming removed 6 bases from V and 7 bases from J, with 19 bases in between. CDR3 residues: CSVASHTSTEQYF. For the CDR3, the DNA is TGCAGCGTCGCCAGCCATACGAGCACGGAGCAGTACTTC.

The chain joins TRBV4-1 to TRBJ1-6; 7 bases align to TRBD1. The germline V gene encodes CDR1 MGHRA and CDR2 YSYEKL. V was pared by 4 bases and J by 6 bases, with 6 bases of the junction left unmatched. This CDR3 region has 15 residues. This chain's CDR3 is CASSLGQASNSPLHF. CDR3 DNA sequence: TGCGCCAGCAGCCTCGGACAGGCTTCTAATTCACCCCTCCACTTT.

The chain combines TRBV7-8 with TRBJ2-1, with D possibly matching TRBD2 (6 bases). The CDR3 is 14 amino acids. CDR1 SGHVS and CDR2 FQNEAQ come from the germline V gene. The V gene lost 5 bases and the J gene lost 7 bases, with 15 bases spanning the gap. CDR3 in amino acids: CASSRGVAENEQFF. Here the CDR3 DNA reads TGTGCCAGCAGCCGTGGGGTAGCGGAAAATGAGCAGTTCTTC.

The table lists this clone with a few counts. The CDR3 coding sequence is TGTGCCAGCTCACCCCCCGGGGTTTTGACTGAAGCTTTCTTT. Protein product: CASSPPGVLTEAFF. The chain links TRBV18 to TRBJ1-1; D unclear. V lost 3 bases, J lost 5 bases, and 13 bases lay in between. Germline lookup yields CDR1 KGHSH and CDR2 LQKENI. CDR3 length: 14 residues.

The chain links TRBV5-1 to TRBJ1-2; D is undetermined. CDR3 length equals 13 residues. Germline V gene data show CDR1 as SGHRS and CDR2 as YFSETQ. Trimming stripped 4 bases from V and 4 bases from J, with 11 bases between. The CDR3 protein is CASSAERGYGYTF. Written as DNA, the CDR3 is TGCGCCAGCAGCGCGGAACGGGGCTATGGCTACACCTTC.

This clone was counted only a few times. The chain links TRBV9 to TRBJ2-5; tentative D call: TRBD2 (5 bases). There are 15 residues in the CDR3. With 0 bases removed from V and 6 bases from J, the gap between germline ends came to 15 bases. Germline V gene sequence: CDR1 SGDLS, CDR2 YYNGEE. CDR3: CASSVDIATGKTQYF. The CDR3 nucleotides are TGTGCCAGCAGCGTAGATATAGCGACGGGAAAGACCCAGTACTTC.

In this sample, this clone turned up a few times. The chain employs TRBV14 and TRBJ1-2, with 8 positions matching TRBD1. CDR3 size: 16 residues. The junction had 6 bases not matched to a gene; V was cut back by 3 bases and J by 0 bases. CDR1 and CDR2 from the germline V gene are SGHDN and FVKESK. The CDR3 DNA sequence: TGTGCCAGCAGCCATCGACAGGGGCTCGCTAACTATGGCTACACCTTC. Translated, it gives CASSHRQGLANYGYTF.

The chain links TRBV20-1 to TRBJ1-1; D unclear. The CDR3 runs to 10 residues. The germline V and J ends were trimmed by 3 bases and 10 bases, with 9 bases remaining between them. CDR1 is DFQATT and CDR2 is SNEGSKA in the germline V gene (reference sequence). In nucleotides, the CDR3 is TGCAGTGCTAGCGGACGGGTAGCTTTCTTT. It codes for CSASGRVAFF.

This clone was picked up a small number of times. The chain uses TRBV30 and TRBJ2-7; D gene uncertain. Trimming stripped 0 bases from V and 2 bases from J, with 8 bases between. This CDR3 spans 13 amino acids. Germline CDR1 is GTSNPN and CDR2 is SVGIG (reference sequence). Here the CDR3 DNA reads TGTGCCTGGAGTGTAGGTCGGACCTACGAGCAGTACGTC. Encoded protein: CAWSVGRTYEQYV.

This clone has just a few counts. The chain recombines TRBV28 with TRBJ2-7, with D unclear. Per the germline V gene, CDR1 is MDHEN and CDR2 is SYDVKM. V was clipped by 3 bases and J by 0 bases, with 6 bases between them. This CDR3 has 13 residues. The CDR3 loop reads CASSFTLSYEQYF. For the CDR3, the DNA is TGTGCCAGCAGTTTCACTCTCTCCTACGAGCAGTACTTC.

This clone has a handful of counts. The chain has TRBV11-3 and TRBJ2-1; 10 bases align to TRBD2. The V segment lost 3 bases and the J segment 11 bases; nucleotides outside the gene matches: 13. Germline V gene sequence: CDR1 SGHNT, CDR2 YENEEA. This CDR3 has 16 residues. The CDR3 nucleotides read TGTGCCAGCAGCTTGGGAGGGACTAGCGATGGATTGAAGCAGTTCTTC. Its translation: CASSLGGTSDGLKQFF.

This clone was found a few times. The chain recombines TRBV4-3 with TRBJ1-2; TRBD1 might be the D (6 bases). Trimming pared 4 bases from V and 2 bases from J, leaving 11 bases between. Germline values: CDR1 LGHNA, CDR2 YSLEER. The CDR3 totals 14 residues. The chain's CDR3 is CASSLDTGNYGYTF. As DNA, the CDR3 is TGCGCCAGCAGCCTTGATACAGGGAACTATGGCTACACCTTC.

J is TRBJ2-3 and V is TRBV14, with a possible D match to TRBD1 (5 bases). The CDR3 contains 16 residues. CDR1 is SGHDN and CDR2 is FVKESK in the germline V gene. V was cut by 1 base and J by 0 bases, with 11 bases left in between. The CDR3 coding sequence is TGTGCCAGCAGCCAAGTGAAGGGGCGCAGCACAGATACGCAGTATTTT. Its translation is CASSQVKGRSTDTQYF.

This chain uses TRBV9 with TRBJ2-3; D is ambiguous. The CDR3 is 14 amino acids. The V and J ends lost 3 bases and 3 bases respectively, with 11 bases between them. Germline assignment: CDR1 SGDLS and CDR2 YYNGEE. The DNA for the CDR3 is TGTGCCAGCAGCGCGCCGCGACGAACAGATACGCAGTATTTT. Its protein is CASSAPRRTDTQYF.

V gene TRBV6-5 combines with J gene TRBJ2-5; the D is unclear. The DNA end lines up better with TRBJ2-7; the J call may be wrong. Germline loops: CDR1 MNHEY, CDR2 SVGAGI. This CDR3 spans 13 amino acids. The CDR3 reads CASRRQASNEQYF. DNA of the CDR3: TGTGCCAGCAGAAGGCAGGCTTCGAACGAGCAGTACTTC.

This clone showed up just a few times. CDR3 protein: CASRPGGDEQYF. CDR3 coding DNA: TGTGCCAGCAGACCGGGGGGCGACGAGCAGTACTTC. The gene calls are TRBV11-2 and TRBJ2-7; D may be TRBD2 (7 bases). Trimming pared 6 bases from V and 5 bases from J, leaving 11 bases between. The V gene's germline CDR1 is SGHAT and CDR2 FQNNGV. The CDR3 contains 12 residues. Complete variable domain (other parts from reference TRBV11-2 and TRBJ2-7): EAGVAQSPRYKIIEKRQSVAFWCNPISGHATLYWYQQILGQGPKLLIQFQNNGVVDDSQLPKDRFSAERLKGVDSTLKIQPAKLEDSAVYLCASRPGGDEQYFGPGTRLTVT.

The chain uses TRBV30 and TRBJ2-3, with D unclear. V lost 2 bases, J lost 6 bases, and 9 bases lay in between. Germline V gives CDR1 GTSNPN, CDR2 SVGIG (reference sequence). The CDR3 covers 12 residues. The CDR3 bases are TGTGCCTGGAGTAGGCAGACTGATACGCAGTATTTT. Amino acids: CAWSRQTDTQYF.

The chain recombines TRBV7-9 with TRBJ1-2; TRBD1 aligns across 8 bases. Germline values: CDR1 SEHNR, CDR2 FQNEAQ (reference sequence). This CDR3 is 16 amino acids long. The ends lost 2 bases at V and 4 bases at J; junction bases unmatched: 9. DNA for the CDR3: TGTGCCAGCAGCTTACCCTTCGGACAGGGAAGCTATGGCTACACCTTC. This translates into CASSLPFGQGSYGYTF.

This chain connects TRBV7-2 to TRBJ1-6; D unresolved. V gave up 1 base and J gave up 8 bases, with 15 bases separating them. Germline V CDR1 and CDR2: SGHTA, FQGNSA. The CDR3 contains 16 residues. The CDR3 is CASSLVSPLVDSPLHF. The DNA for the CDR3 is TGTGCCAGCAGCTTAGTCTCCCCCCTGGTGGATTCACCCCTCCACTTT.

In this sample, this clone turned up a few times. For the CDR3, the DNA is TGCAGCGTTGACAGCATATTTACAGATACGCAGTATTTT. Its protein product is CSVDSIFTDTQYF. The gene calls are TRBV29-1 and TRBJ2-3; no firm D call. Deletions cut 3 bases from V and 3 bases from J, with 10 bases between. The CDR3 totals 13 residues. CDR1 and CDR2 from the germline V gene are SQVTM and ANQGSEA.

In this sample, this clone turned up a few times. This sample includes further DNA sequences coding for the same CDR3. This rearrangement joins TRBV30 to TRBJ1-2; D unclear. This CDR3 has 11 amino acids. With 0 bases removed from V and 8 bases from J, the gap between germline ends came to 7 bases. Germline-derived CDR1 and CDR2 are GTSNPN and SVGIG (reference sequence). The CDR3 sequence is CAWSVLGGYTF. DNA of the CDR3: TGTGCCTGGAGTGTTCTTGGCGGCTACACCTTC.

The V and J genes are TRBV27 and TRBJ2-7, with 11 nucleotides matching TRBD1. The J segment lost 4 bases and the V segment lost 6 bases, leaving 8 bases of the junction unmatched. This CDR3 has 15 residues. Germline assignment: CDR1 MNHEY and CDR2 SMNVEV (reference sequence). The CDR3 DNA reads TGTGCCAGCAGAAAACCGGGACAGGGGGTGTACGAGCAGTACTTC. Translation: CASRKPGQGVYEQYF.

This clone was seen more than once but under ten times. The chain combines TRBV30 with TRBJ2-2; D is tentatively TRBD1 or TRBD2 (5 bases each). Trimming shortened V by 0 bases and J by 8 bases, and 13 bases separated the two germline ends. CDR1 and CDR2 (germline): GTSNPN, SVGIG (reference sequence). The CDR3 totals 14 residues. The CDR3 nucleotides are TGTGCCTGGAGTGTGGGGCCCGGGGCGGGGGAGCTGTTTTTT. This gives the protein CAWSVGPGAGELFF.

This clone was seen only a few times. The rearrangement joins TRBV18 to TRBJ2-1; D may be TRBD1 (6 bases). Trimming shortened V by 3 bases and J by 5 bases, and 11 bases separated the two germline ends. Germline values: CDR1 KGHSH, CDR2 LQKENI. The CDR3 length is 14 residues. The CDR3 DNA is TGTGCCAGCTCACCCCTTGGGGGCGACAATGAGCAGTTCTTC. Protein sequence: CASSPLGGDNEQFF.

The chain links TRBV9 to TRBJ2-1; a possible D gene is TRBD1 (5 bases). The CDR3 covers 19 residues. CDR1 and CDR2 from the germline V gene are SGDLS and YYNGEE. Trimming took off 4 bases at V and 0 bases at J, with 23 bases between the two ends. The CDR3, as DNA: TGTGCCAGCAGCTCACAATTCTTGGCGGACAAGAGCTCCTACAATGAGCAGTTCTTC. This gives the protein CASSSQFLADKSSYNEQFF.

The sample holds a few counts of this clone. The rearrangement joins TRBV18 to TRBJ1-4; D is ambiguous. There are 15 residues in the CDR3. Germline values: CDR1 KGHSH, CDR2 LQKENI. Trimming left V 3 bases short and J 5 bases short, with 13 bases between. For the CDR3, the DNA is TGTGCCAGCTCACCTAACGAATACTTGAATGAAAAACTGTTTTTT. Its protein is CASSPNEYLNEKLFF.

This clone has more than one count but fewer than ten. This rearrangement joins TRBV2 to TRBJ2-1; possibly TRBD2 for D (5 bases). The CDR3 is made up of 16 amino acids. CDR1 is SNHLY and CDR2 is FYNNEI in the germline V gene. Between the trimmed V and J ends, which lost 7 bases and 0 bases, there was a span of 16 bases. The DNA of the CDR3 is TGTGCCAGCATCCGGCGGGTCCTTAGCTCCTACAATGAGCAGTTCTTC. Translation: CASIRRVLSSYNEQFF.

J is TRBJ2-2 and V is TRBV9, with D possibly TRBD1 on 5 matching bases. Trimming cost V 0 bases and J 5 bases, with 11 bases left between them. Germline-derived CDR1 and CDR2 are SGDLS and YYNGEE. The CDR3 is 15 residues long. The CDR3 sequence is CASSVEGFGTGELFF. The CDR3 nucleotides read TGTGCCAGCAGCGTAGAGGGGTTCGGGACCGGGGAGCTGTTTTTT.

This clone has only a few counts. CDR3 region: CASSRSADNSYEQYV. The CDR3 DNA is TGTGCCAGCAGCCGATCCGCGGACAACAGCTACGAGCAGTACGTC. The chain uses TRBV7-8 and TRBJ2-7; D perhaps matches TRBD1 (5 bases). The CDR3 is 15 residues long. Trimming removed 5 bases from V and 3 bases from J, with 17 bases in between. In germline, CDR1 is SGHVS, CDR2 FQNEAQ.